This T cell receptor (beta chain) was sequenced in a study of beta chain features in type 1 diabetes. V was trimmed by 2 bases and J by 0 bases, leaving 10 bases between them. Germline CDR1 reads SGHTA; CDR2 reads FQGNSA. CDR3 size: 15 residues. As regards this clone: Its antigen is unknown. At the DNA level, this CDR3 is encoded by other sequences in the same sample as well.

Study-wide findings and caveats: In these data, an HLA type influence on TCRB rearrangement remained unresolved. In the patient group, naive, central memory and Treg TCRB repertoires seemed more alike than in the healthy donor group. The study notes PCR might favor shorter templates equally in patients and controls.

The whole isolated RNA underwent reverse transcription, so sequencing captured expressed TCRB transcripts. Sequencing used immunoSEQ multiplex PCR; TCRdb keeps in-frame clones, though not all of them. The sample includes 900,000 or so clones, roughly 17% seen only once; the top ten take 0.02% to 0.03%. The chain is built from TRBV7-2 and TRBJ1-1; tentative D call: TRBD1 (5 bases). The sequence was collected from a woman between 18 and 29 years old in good health. The specimen was naive CD4+ T cells from blood. CDR3 amino acids: CASSLQGSMNTEAFF. In nucleotides, the CDR3 is TGTGCCAGCAGCTTACAGGGCTCCATGAACACTGAAGCTTTCTTT.